The 8 T cell receptor beta chains presented below share a single source sample, sequenced in a study of blood T cell repertoires in COVID-19. TCRdb's table, derived via immunoSEQ multiplex PCR, lists solely in-frame clones and lacks some. Of hundreds of thousands of clones in the sample, approximately 90% are singletons; the top ten hold over 9%. Sequencing was carried out using PBMCs or T cells enriched from blood (not recorded which). The receptor source for this set is a woman between 35 and 50 years old who had recovered from COVID-19.

The chain is built from TRBV4-2 and TRBJ2-7, with 7 positions matching TRBD1. The CDR3 length is 15 residues. The germline V gene has CDR1 LGHNA and CDR2 YNFKEQ. The trim removed 1 base at V and 1 base at J, leaving 4 bases unmatched. The CDR3 DNA reads TGTGCCAGCAGCCAAGTCGACAGGGTGTCCTACGAGCAGTACTTC. Translated, it gives CASSQVDRVSYEQYF.

This rearrangement joins TRBV2 to TRBJ2-7, with TRBD2 matching over 7 bases. The germline CDR1 and CDR2 sequences are SNHLY and FYNNEI. This CDR3 comprises 14 residues. The ends lost 5 bases at V and 2 bases at J; junction bases unmatched: 6. CDR3 residues: CASSIASGTYEQYF. The CDR3 DNA sequence: TGTGCCAGCAGTATTGCTAGCGGTACCTACGAGCAGTACTTC.

The V gene is TRBV3-1 (or the pseudogene TRBV3-2), the J gene TRBJ1-5; a possible D gene is TRBD1 (5 bases). The CDR3 has 13 residues. Germline CDR1 LGHDT, CDR2 YNNKEL (reference sequence). With 1 base removed from V and 6 bases from J, the gap between germline ends came to 7 bases. The CDR3 sequence: CASSQVGGQPQHF. In DNA form, the CDR3 reads TGTGCCAGCAGCCAAGTCGGGGGTCAGCCCCAGCATTTT.

The chain combines TRBV28 with TRBJ1-5, with 10 bases that match TRBD1. The J segment lost 2 bases and the V segment lost 0 bases, leaving 1 base of the junction unmatched. The CDR3 is 16 residues long. Germline CDR1 reads MDHEN; CDR2 reads SYDVKM. CDR3 loop: CASSLWGTGGNQPQHF. The DNA of the CDR3 is TGTGCCAGCAGTTTATGGGGGACAGGGGGCAATCAGCCCCAGCATTTT.

The rearrangement links TRBV7-9 to TRBJ2-5; maybe TRBD2 (5 bases). Trimming took off 2 bases at V and 9 bases at J, with 16 bases between the two ends. Germline lookup yields CDR1 SEHNR and CDR2 FQNEAQ (reference sequence). This CDR3 is built from 14 residues. The DNA for the CDR3 is TGTGCCAGCAGCTTAAATGGTCCGCTCGGGGCCCAGTACTTC. This gives the protein CASSLNGPLGAQYF.

V gene TRBV2 combines with J gene TRBJ1-5; TRBD1 might be the D (6 bases). Germline CDR1 and CDR2: SNHLY and FYNNEI. Trimming took 6 bases from V and 2 from J, leaving 14 bases between them. This CDR3 contains 15 residues. The CDR3 sequence: CASSLAPGGNQPQHF. For the CDR3, the DNA is TGTGCCAGCAGCCTGGCGCCAGGGGGCAATCAGCCCCAGCATTTT.

The CDR3 loop reads CASGLGPDTQYF. In nucleotides, the CDR3 is TGTGCCAGCGGACTAGGCCCAGATACGCAGTATTTT. V gene TRBV13 combines with J gene TRBJ2-3; 7 bases map to TRBD2. CDR3 length: 12 residues. CDR1 is PRHDT and CDR2 is FYEKMQ in the germline V gene (reference sequence). J lost 4 bases, V lost 8 bases, and 3 bases had no gene match.

The chain combines TRBV7-2 with TRBJ2-7, with 11 positions matching TRBD2. In germline, CDR1 is SGHTA, CDR2 FQGNSA. J lost 6 bases, V lost 6 bases, and 10 bases had no gene match. The CDR3 contains 15 residues. Here the CDR3 reads CASRMTSGTSGEQYF. The CDR3 DNA sequence: TGTGCCAGCAGAATGACTAGCGGGACTTCGGGCGAGCAGTACTTC.